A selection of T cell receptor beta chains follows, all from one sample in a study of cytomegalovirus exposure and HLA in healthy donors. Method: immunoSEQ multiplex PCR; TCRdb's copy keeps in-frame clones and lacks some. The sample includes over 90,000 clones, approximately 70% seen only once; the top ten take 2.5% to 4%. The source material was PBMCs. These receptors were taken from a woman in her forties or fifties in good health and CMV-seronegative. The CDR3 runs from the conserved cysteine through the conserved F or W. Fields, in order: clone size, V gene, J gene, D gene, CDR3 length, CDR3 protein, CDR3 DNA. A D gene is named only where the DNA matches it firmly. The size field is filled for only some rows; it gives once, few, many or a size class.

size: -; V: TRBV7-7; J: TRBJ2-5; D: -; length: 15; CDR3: CASSLSTVTQETQYF; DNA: TGTGCTAGCAGCTTAAGCACGGTTACTCAAGAGACCCAGTACTTC
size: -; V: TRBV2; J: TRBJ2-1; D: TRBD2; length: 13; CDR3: CASSGLADNEQFF; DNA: TGTGCCAGCAGTGGACTAGCGGACAATGAGCAGTTCTTC
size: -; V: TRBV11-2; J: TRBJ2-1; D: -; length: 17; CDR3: CASSLYFSLSEMMVQFF; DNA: TGTGCCAGCAGCTTATATTTTTCGTTATCGGAGATGATGGTGCAGTTCTTC
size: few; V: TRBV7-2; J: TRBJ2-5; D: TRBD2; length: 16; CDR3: CASSPRGLADQETQYF; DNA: TGTGCCAGCAGCCCCCGGGGACTAGCGGACCAAGAGACCCAGTACTTC
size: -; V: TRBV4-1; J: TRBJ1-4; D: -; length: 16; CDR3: CASSQHYFRGNEKLFF; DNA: TGCGCCAGCAGCCAACATTATTTCCGGGGAAATGAAAAACTGTTTTTT
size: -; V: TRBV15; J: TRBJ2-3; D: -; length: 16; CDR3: CATSTPGGFQTYTQYF; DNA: TGTGCCACCAGCACACCTGGGGGGTTTCAAACCTATACGCAGTATTTT
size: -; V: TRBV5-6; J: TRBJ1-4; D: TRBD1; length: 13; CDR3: CASSLPGGEKLFF; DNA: TGTGCCAGCAGCTTGCCAGGGGGTGAAAAACTGTTTTTT
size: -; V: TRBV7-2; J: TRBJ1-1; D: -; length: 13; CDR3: CATQLLKHSGAFF; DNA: TGTGCCACCCAGCTTCTTAAGCACTCGGGGGCTTTCTTT
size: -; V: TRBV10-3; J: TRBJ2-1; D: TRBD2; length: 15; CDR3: CAIRRSGGAVNEQFF; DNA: TGTGCCATCAGAAGAAGCGGGGGGGCGGTCAATGAGCAGTTCTTC
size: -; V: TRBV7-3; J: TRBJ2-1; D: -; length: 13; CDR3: CASSLNSFNEQFF; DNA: TGTGCCAGCAGCTTAAACTCTTTCAATGAGCAGTTCTTC
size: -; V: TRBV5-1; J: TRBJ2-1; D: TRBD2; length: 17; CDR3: CASSLVAAGALSNEQFF; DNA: TGCGCCAGCAGCTTGGTCGCGGCGGGAGCATTGTCCAATGAGCAGTTCTTC
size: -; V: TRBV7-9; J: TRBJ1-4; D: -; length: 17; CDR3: CASSLWTAKEANEKLFF; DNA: TGTGCCAGCAGCTTGTGGACGGCAAAGGAGGCTAATGAAAAACTGTTTTTT
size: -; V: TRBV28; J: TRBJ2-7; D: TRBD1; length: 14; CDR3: CASSAGTGWYEQYF; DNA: TGTGCCAGCAGTGCCGGGACAGGGTGGTACGAGCAGTACTTT
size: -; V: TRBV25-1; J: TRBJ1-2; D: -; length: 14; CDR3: CASSALRLGSGYTF; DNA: TGTGCCAGCAGTGCCCTCAGACTTGGGTCTGGCTACACCTTC
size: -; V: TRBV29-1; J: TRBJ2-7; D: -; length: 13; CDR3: CSVEVEQGNEQYF; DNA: TGCAGCGTTGAAGTCGAACAGGGTAACGAGCAGTACTTC
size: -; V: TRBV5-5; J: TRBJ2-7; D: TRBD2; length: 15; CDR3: CASLGSLAGVGEQYF; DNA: TGTGCCAGCCTGGGGTCTTTAGCGGGAGTTGGGGAGCAGTACTTC
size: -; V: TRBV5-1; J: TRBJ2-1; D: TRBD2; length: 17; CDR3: CASSLGVTAGGHNEQFF; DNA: TGCGCCAGCAGCTTGGGTGTTACGGCGGGGGGCCACAATGAGCAGTTCTTC
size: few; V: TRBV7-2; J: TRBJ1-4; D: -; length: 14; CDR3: CASTTGGLREKLFF; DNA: TGTGCCAGCACCACCGGGGGGCTTCGGGAAAAACTGTTTTTT
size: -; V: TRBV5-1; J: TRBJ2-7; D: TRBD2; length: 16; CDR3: CASSSPGLAESYEQYF; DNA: TGCGCCAGCAGCTCCCCGGGACTAGCGGAATCCTACGAGCAGTACTTC
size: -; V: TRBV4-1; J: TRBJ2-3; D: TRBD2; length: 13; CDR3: CASSPPGGDTQYF; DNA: TGCGCCAGCAGCCCCCCCGGGGGGGATACGCAGTATTTT
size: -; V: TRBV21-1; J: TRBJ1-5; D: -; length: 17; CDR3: CACGEQGGSLSNQPQHF; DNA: TGTGCCTGCGGTGAACAGGGGGGATCCCTAAGCAATCAGCCCCAGCATTTT
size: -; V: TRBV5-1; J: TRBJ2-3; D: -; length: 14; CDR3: CASSLAASPDTQYF; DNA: TGCGCCAGCAGCTTGGCGGCTAGTCCAGATACGCAGTATTTT
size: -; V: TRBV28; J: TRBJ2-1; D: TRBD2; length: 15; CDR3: CASSLLAGVGNEQFF; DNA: TGTGCCAGCAGTCTATTAGCGGGAGTGGGTAATGAGCAGTTCTTC
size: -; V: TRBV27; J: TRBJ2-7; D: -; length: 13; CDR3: CASRAGSSSQQYF; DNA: TGTGCCAGCAGGGCCGGGAGTTCTAGTCAGCAGTACTTC